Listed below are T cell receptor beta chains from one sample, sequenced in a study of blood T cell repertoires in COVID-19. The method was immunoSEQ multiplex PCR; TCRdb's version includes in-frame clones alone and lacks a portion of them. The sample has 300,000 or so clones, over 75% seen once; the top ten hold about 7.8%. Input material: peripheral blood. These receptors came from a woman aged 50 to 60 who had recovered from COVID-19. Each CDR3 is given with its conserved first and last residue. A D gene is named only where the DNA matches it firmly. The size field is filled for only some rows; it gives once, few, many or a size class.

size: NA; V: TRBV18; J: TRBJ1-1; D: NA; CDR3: CASSPGPGEAFF; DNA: TGTGCCAGCTCACCGGGGCCGGGTGAAGCTTTCTTT
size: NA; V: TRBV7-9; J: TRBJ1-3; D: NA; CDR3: CASSLGGLGNTIYF; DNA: TGTGCCAGCAGCTTAGGGGGGCTTGGAAACACCATATATTTT
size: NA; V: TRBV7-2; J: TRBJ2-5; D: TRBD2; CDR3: CASSPFWSGGGETQYF; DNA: TGTGCCAGCAGCCCTTTTTGGAGCGGGGGTGGAGAGACCCAGTACTTC
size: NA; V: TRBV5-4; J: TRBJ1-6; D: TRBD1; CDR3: CASTMDRIRSPLHF; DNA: TGTGCCAGCACCATGGACAGGATAAGATCACCCCTCCACTTT
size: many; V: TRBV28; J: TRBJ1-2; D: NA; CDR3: CASSRSPYESSSNYGYTF; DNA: TGTGCCAGCAGTCGGAGCCCTTATGAATCGAGCTCTAACTATGGCTACACCTTC
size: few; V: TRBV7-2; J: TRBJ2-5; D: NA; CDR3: CASSLVTGETETQYF; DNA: TGTGCCAGCAGCTTAGTAACGGGGGAGACTGAGACCCAGTACTTC
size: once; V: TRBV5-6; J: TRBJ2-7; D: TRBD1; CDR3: CASSLTGTGNYEQYF; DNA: TGTGCCAGCAGCTTGACCGGGACAGGGAACTACGAGCAGTACTTC
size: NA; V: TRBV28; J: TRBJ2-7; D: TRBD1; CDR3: CASRRYRGNSYEQYF; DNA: TGTGCCAGCAGGCGATACAGGGGGAACTCCTACGAGCAGTACTTC
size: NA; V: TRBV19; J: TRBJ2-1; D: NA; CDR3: CASSIEAGSSYNEQFF; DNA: TGTGCCAGTAGTATTGAGGCGGGGAGCTCCTACAATGAGCAGTTCTTC
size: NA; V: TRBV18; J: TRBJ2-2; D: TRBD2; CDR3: CASSLRLAGGANTGELFF; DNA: TGTGCCAGCTCACTACGACTAGCGGGGGGCGCGAACACCGGGGAGCTGTTTTTT
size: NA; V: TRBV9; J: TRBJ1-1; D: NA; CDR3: CASSVALRSEAFF; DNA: TGTGCCAGCAGCGTGGCTTTGAGGTCTGAAGCTTTCTTT
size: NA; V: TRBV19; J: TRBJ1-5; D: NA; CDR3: CASKHPTGTNQPQHF; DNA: TGTGCCAGCAAACACCCAACAGGGACGAATCAGCCCCAGCATTTT
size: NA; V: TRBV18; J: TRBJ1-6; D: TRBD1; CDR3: CASSPTGQSSYNSPLHF; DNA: TGTGCCAGCTCTCCGACGGGACAGAGCTCCTATAATTCACCCCTCCACTTT
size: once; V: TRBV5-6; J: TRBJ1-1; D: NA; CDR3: CASSLPQGGTEAFF; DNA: TGTGCCAGCAGCTTACCTCAGGGAGGTACTGAAGCTTTCTTT
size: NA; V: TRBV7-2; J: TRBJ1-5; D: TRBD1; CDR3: CASSLEGQTRNQPQHF; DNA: TGTGCCAGCAGCTTAGAGGGACAGACTCGAAATCAGCCCCAGCATTTT
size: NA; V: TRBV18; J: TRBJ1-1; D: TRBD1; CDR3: CASSVRTGAANTEAFF; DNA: TGTGCCAGCTCAGTACGGACAGGGGCCGCGAACACTGAAGCTTTCTTT
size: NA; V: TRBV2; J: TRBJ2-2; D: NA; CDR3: CAANGGMRSTGELFF; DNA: TGTGCCGCGAACGGGGGAATGCGAAGCACCGGGGAGCTGTTTTTT
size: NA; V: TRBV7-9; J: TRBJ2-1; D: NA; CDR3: CASSPTWNEQFF; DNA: TGTGCCAGCAGCCCCACTTGGAATGAGCAGTTCTTC
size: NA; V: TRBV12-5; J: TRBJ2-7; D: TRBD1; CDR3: CASGTGTGNEQYF; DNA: TGTGCTAGTGGGACTGGGACAGGGAACGAGCAGTACTTC
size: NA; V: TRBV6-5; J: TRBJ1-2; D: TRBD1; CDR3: CASRYVARDSYGYTF; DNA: TGTGCCAGCAGATACGTGGCCCGGGACAGCTATGGCTACACCTTC
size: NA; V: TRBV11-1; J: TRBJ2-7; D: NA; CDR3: CASSHPGFLREQYF; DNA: TGTGCCAGCAGCCACCCGGGGTTTTTAAGGGAGCAGTACTTC
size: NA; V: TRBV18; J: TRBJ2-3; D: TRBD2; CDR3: CASSPGASGNTDTQYF; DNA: TGTGCCAGCTCACCCGGGGCTAGCGGCAACACAGATACGCAGTATTTT
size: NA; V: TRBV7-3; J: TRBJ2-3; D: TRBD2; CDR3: CASSAGTSQADTQYF; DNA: TGTGCCAGCAGCGCCGGGACTAGCCAGGCAGATACGCAGTATTTT
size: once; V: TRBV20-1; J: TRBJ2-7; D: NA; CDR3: CSVSRSYEQYF; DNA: TGCAGTGTTAGCAGGTCCTACGAGCAGTACTTC
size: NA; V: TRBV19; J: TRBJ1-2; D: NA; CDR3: CASNPGYGYTF; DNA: TGTGCCAGTAACCCAGGGTATGGCTACACCTTC
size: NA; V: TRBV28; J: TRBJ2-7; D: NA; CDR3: CASSAEIARKYEQYF; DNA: TGTGCCAGCAGTGCTGAGATAGCGCGAAAGTACGAGCAGTACTTC
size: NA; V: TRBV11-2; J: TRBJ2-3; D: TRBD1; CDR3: CASSPGTGMNTQYF; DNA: TGTGCCAGCAGCCCCGGGACAGGGATGAATACGCAGTATTTT
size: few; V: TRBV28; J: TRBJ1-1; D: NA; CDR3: CASREGDPTEAFF; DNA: TGTGCCAGCAGGGAAGGGGATCCCACTGAAGCTTTCTTT
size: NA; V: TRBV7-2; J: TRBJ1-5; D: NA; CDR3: CASSRGPDQPQHF; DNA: TGTGCCAGCAGCCGGGGTCCCGATCAGCCCCAGCATTTT
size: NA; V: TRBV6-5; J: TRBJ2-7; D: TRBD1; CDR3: CASSYAPDRSYEQYF; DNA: TGTGCCAGCAGTTACGCCCCGGACAGGTCCTACGAGCAGTACTTC
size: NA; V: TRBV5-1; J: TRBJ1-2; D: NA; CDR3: CASSSDSSNYGYTF; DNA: TGCGCCAGCAGCTCGGACAGTTCTAACTATGGCTACACCTTC
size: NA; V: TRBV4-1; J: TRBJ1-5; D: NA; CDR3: CASSQTDWDQPQHF; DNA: TGCGCCAGCAGCCAAACCGACTGGGATCAGCCCCAGCATTTT
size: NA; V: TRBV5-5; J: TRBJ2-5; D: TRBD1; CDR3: CASSRQGGSLQETQYF; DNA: TGTGCCAGCAGTCGACAGGGGGGGTCGCTCCAAGAGACCCAGTACTTC
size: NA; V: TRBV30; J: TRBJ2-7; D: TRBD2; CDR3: CAWNRLAGTYEQYF; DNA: TGTGCCTGGAATCGTCTAGCGGGAACCTACGAGCAGTACTTC
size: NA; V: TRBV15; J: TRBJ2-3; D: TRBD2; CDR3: CATSSAGGLADTQYF; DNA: TGTGCCACCAGCTCAGCGGGAGGATTGGCAGATACGCAGTATTTT
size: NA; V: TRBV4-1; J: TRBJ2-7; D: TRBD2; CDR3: CASSQGAQRGVYEQYF; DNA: TGCGCCAGCAGCCAAGGCGCTCAGCGGGGGGTCTACGAGCAGTACTTC
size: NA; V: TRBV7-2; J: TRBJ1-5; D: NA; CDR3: CASSLAPRDQPQHF; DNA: TGTGCCAGCAGCTTAGCACCGCGAGATCAGCCCCAGCATTTT
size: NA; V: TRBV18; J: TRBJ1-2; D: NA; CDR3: CASSPQSTRGTSGYTF; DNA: TGTGCCAGCTCACCACAGTCGACGCGGGGGACAAGTGGCTACACCTTC
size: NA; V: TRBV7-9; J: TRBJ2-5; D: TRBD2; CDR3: CASSEGLAGGPGETQYF; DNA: TGTGCCAGCAGCGAGGGACTAGCGGGAGGGCCGGGAGAGACCCAGTACTTC
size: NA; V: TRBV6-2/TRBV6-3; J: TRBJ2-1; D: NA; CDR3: CASSYSMSVRNEQFF; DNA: TGTGCCAGCAGTTACTCGATGTCGGTCCGCAATGAGCAGTTCTTC
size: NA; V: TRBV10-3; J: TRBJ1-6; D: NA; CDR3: CAISETANNSPLHF; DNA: TGTGCCATCAGTGAGACAGCTAATAATTCACCCCTCCACTTT
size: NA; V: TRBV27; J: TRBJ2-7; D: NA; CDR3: CASSYGQTYEQYF; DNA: TGTGCCAGCAGTTACGGACAGACCTACGAGCAGTACTTC
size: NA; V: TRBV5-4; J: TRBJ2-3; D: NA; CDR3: CASSPARGGIDTQYF; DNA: TGTGCCAGCAGCCCCGCTCGTGGGGGCATAGATACGCAGTATTTT
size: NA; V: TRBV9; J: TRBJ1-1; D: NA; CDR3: CASSVGYAGYKNTEAFF; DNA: TGTGCCAGCAGCGTAGGTTACGCAGGGTATAAAAACACTGAAGCTTTCTTT
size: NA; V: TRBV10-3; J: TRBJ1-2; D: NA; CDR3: CAISDKGDYGYTF; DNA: TGTGCCATCAGTGATAAGGGGGACTATGGCTACACCTTC
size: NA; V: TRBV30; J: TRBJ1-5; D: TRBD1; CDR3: CAWSANRGQGDQPQHF; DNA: TGTGCCTGGAGCGCCAACCGGGGACAGGGTGATCAGCCCCAGCATTTT
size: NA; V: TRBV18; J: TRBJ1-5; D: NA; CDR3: CASSPGGISNQPQHF; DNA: TGTGCCAGCTCCCCCGGGGGGATTAGCAATCAGCCCCAGCATTTT
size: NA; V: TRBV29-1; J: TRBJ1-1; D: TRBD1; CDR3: CSVGTGQSAEAFF; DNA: TGCAGCGTAGGGACAGGGCAAAGCGCTGAAGCTTTCTTT
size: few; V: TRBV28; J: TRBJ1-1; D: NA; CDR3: CASSFFRANTEAFF; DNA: TGTGCCAGCAGTTTTTTTCGAGCGAACACTGAAGCTTTCTTT
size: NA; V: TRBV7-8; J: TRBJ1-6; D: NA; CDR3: CASSLGNGKDSPLHF; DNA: TGTGCCAGCAGCTTAGGTAACGGGAAGGATTCACCCCTCCACTTT
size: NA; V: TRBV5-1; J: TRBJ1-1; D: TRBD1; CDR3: CASSQGTVMNTEAFF; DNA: TGCGCCAGCAGCCAGGGGACAGTCATGAACACTGAAGCTTTCTTT
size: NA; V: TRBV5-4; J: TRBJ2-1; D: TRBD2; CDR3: CASSLDGLAGTGNEQFF; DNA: TGTGCCAGCAGCTTGGACGGGCTAGCGGGAACCGGAAATGAGCAGTTCTTC
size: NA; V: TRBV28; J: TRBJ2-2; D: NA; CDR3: CASSFTISGLGNTGELFF; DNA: TGTGCCAGCAGTTTTACGATATCGGGACTGGGGAACACCGGGGAGCTGTTTTTT